This T cell receptor (beta chain) is drawn from a study of CD8+ T cells in alopecia areata. Study-level points and caveats: Clonality was higher in lesional than normal scalp, especially in alopecia totalis/universalis. Many expanded lesional clones persisted during tofacitinib (in both scalp and blood).

Following extraction, RNA underwent reverse transcription to cDNA, which served as the sequencing template. Here immunoSEQ multiplex PCR was the method, and the copy in TCRdb shows in-frame clones only, minus some. The data contain around 290,000 clones, roughly 50% of them singletons. Sample treatment: oral pan-JAK inhibitor, 5-10 mg twice daily. The investigators collected lesional scalp punch biopsies and peripheral blood from alopecia areata patients. PBMCs yielded sorted CD4+ and CD8+ T cells. The V and J ends lost 2 bases and 5 bases respectively, with 13 bases between them. The CDR3 spans 14 residues. Germline loops: CDR1 GTSNPN, CDR2 SVGIG (reference sequence). Comments on this clone: The antigen remains undetermined.

The V call is TRBV30, the J call TRBJ1-5; D gene uncertain. This clonotype originated in a human donor with alopecia areata. This specimen consisted of CD4+ T cells sorted from blood, obtained at week 24, from a patient treated with tofacitinib. CDR3 bases: TGTGCCTGGAGTAGGATCACCTCCTATCAGCCCCAGCATTTT. Translated, it gives CAWSRITSYQPQHF.